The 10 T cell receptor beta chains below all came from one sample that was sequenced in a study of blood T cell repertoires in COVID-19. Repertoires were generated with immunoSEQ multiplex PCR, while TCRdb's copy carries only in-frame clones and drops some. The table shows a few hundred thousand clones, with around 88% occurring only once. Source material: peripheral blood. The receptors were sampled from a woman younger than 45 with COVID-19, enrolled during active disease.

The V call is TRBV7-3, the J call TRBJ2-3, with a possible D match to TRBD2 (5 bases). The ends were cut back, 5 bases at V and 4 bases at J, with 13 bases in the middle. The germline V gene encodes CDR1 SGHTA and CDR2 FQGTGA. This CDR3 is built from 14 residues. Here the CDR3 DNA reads TGTGCCAGCAGCCCCGGAGGCGTCGCAGATACGCAGTATTTT. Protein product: CASSPGGVADTQYF.

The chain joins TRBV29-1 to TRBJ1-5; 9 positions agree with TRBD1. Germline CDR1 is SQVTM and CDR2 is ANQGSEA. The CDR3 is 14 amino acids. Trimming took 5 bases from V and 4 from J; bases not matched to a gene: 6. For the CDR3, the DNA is TGCAGCGTTCAAACCGGGACAGGGAATCAGCCCCAGCATTTT. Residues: CSVQTGTGNQPQHF.

In DNA, the CDR3 is TGTGCCAGCAGCTCGCGGATCACTGAAGCTTTCTTT. Protein: CASSSRITEAFF. V gene TRBV5-4 combines with J gene TRBJ1-1; D unclear. This CDR3 is built from 12 residues. CDR1 and CDR2 from the germline V gene are SGHNT and YYREEE (reference sequence). V lost 3 bases to trimming and J lost 4 bases, with 7 bases between them.

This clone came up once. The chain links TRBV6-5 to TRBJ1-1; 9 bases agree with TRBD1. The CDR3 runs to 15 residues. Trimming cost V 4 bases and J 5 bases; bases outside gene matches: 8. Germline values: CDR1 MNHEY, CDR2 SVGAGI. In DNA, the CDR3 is TGTGCCAGCAGTTCCGACAGGGGGATGGCGACTGAAGCTTTCTTT. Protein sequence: CASSSDRGMATEAFF.

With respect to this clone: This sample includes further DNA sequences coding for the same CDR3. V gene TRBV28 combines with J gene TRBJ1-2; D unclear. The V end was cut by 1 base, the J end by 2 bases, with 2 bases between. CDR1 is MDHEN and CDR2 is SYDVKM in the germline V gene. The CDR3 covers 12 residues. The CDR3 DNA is TGTGCCAGCAGTTTATCGAACTATGGCTACACCTTC. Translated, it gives CASSLSNYGYTF.

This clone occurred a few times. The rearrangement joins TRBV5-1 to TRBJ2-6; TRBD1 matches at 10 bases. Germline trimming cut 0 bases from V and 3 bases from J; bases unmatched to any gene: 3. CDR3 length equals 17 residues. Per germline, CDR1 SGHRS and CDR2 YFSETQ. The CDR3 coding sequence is TGCGCCAGCAGCTTGGGACAGGGGGCTCGTGGGGCCAACGTCCTGACTTTC. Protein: CASSLGQGARGANVLTF. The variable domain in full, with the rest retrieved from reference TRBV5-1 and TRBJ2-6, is KAGVTQTPRYLIKTRGQQVTLSCSPISGHRSVSWYQQTPGQGLQFLFEYFSETQRNKGNFPGRFSGRQFSNSRSEMNVSTLELGDSALYLCASSLGQGARGANVLTFGAGSRLTVL.

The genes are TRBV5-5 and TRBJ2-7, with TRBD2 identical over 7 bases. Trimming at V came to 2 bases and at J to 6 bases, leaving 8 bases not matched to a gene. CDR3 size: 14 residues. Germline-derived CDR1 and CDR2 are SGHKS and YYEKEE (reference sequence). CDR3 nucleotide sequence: TGTGCCAGCAGCTTTGGGGGACTAATCGGCGAGCAGTACTTC. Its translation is CASSFGGLIGEQYF.

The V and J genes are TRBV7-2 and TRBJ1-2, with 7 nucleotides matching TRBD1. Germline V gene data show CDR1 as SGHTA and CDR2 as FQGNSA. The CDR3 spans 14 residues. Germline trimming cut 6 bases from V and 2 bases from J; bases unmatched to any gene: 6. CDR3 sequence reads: CASRTGTENYGYTF. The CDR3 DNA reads TGTGCCAGCAGGACGGGGACAGAGAACTATGGCTACACCTTC.

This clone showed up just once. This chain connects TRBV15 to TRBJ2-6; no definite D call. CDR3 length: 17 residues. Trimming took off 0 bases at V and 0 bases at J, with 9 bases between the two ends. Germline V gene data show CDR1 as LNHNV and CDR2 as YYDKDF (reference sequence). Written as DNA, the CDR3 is TGTGCCACCAGCAGAGACATTACGGTCTCTGGGGCCAACGTCCTGACTTTC. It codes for CATSRDITVSGANVLTF.

In DNA, the CDR3 is TGTGCCAGCAGCCTGACTCCGGGACACATCAACACCGGGGAGCTGTTTTTT. Amino acids: CASSLTPGHINTGELFF. The rearrangement links TRBV7-2 to TRBJ2-2; a weak D match, TRBD1 (6 bases). Looked up from germline, CDR1 is SGHTA and CDR2 is FQGNSA. CDR3 length: 17 amino acids. Trimming pared 5 bases from V and 2 bases from J, leaving 18 bases between.